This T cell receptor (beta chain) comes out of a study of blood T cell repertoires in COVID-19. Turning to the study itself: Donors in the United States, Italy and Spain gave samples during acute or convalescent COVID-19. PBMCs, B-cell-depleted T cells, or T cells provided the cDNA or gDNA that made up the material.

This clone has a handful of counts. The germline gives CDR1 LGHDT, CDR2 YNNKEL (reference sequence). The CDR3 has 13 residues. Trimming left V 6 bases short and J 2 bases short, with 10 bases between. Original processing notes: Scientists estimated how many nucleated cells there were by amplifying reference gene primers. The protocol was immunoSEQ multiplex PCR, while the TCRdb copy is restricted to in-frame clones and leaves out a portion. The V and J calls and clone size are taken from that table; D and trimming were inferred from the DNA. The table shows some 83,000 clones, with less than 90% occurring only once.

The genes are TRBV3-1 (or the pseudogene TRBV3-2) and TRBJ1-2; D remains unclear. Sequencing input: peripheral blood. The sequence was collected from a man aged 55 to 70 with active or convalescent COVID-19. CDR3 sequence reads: CASRRSLNYGYTF. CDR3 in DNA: TGTGCCAGCAGGAGGTCGTTGAACTATGGCTACACCTTC.